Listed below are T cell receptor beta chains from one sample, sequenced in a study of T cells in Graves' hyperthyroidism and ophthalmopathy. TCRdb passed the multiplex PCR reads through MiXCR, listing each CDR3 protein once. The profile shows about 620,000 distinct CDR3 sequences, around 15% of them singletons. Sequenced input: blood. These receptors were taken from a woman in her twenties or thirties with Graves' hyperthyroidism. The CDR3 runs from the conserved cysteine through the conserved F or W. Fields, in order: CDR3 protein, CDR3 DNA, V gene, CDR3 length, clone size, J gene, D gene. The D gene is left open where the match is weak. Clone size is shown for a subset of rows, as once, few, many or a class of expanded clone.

CDR3aa: CASSPRVLRRGTDTQYF
CDR3nt: TGTGCCAGCAGCCCCAGGGTCCTACGTCGGGGCACAGATACGCAGTATTTT
v_gene: TRBV7-9
len: 17
abundance: few
j_gene: TRBJ2-3
d_gene: NA

CDR3aa: CASSLRTLTGELFF
CDR3nt: TGTGCCAGCAGCTTACGGACTCTTACCGGGGAGCTGTTTTTT
v_gene: TRBV7-2
len: 14
abundance: many
j_gene: TRBJ2-2
d_gene: NA

CDR3aa: CSVEDRYNEQFF
CDR3nt: TGCAGCGTTGAAGATCGTTACAATGAGCAGTTCTTC
v_gene: TRBV29-1
len: 12
abundance: few
j_gene: TRBJ2-1
d_gene: NA

CDR3aa: CASSQDPTPRQYF
CDR3nt: TGTGCCAGCAGCCAAGATCCGACTCCGCGCCAGTACTTC
v_gene: TRBV3-1
len: 13
abundance: NA
j_gene: TRBJ2-5
d_gene: NA

CDR3aa: CASSLNLALAYEQYF
CDR3nt: TGTGCCAGCAGCTTGAATTTAGCACTAGCGTACGAGCAGTACTTC
v_gene: TRBV5-5
len: 15
abundance: NA
j_gene: TRBJ2-7
d_gene: TRBD2

CDR3aa: CASSVGVATEAFF
CDR3nt: TGTGCCAGCAGCGTTGGGGTTGCCACTGAAGCTTTCTTT
v_gene: TRBV9
len: 13
abundance: NA
j_gene: TRBJ1-1
d_gene: NA

CDR3aa: CASSFPGIYNEQFF
CDR3nt: TGTGCCAGCAGCTTTCCGGGAATATACAATGAGCAGTTCTTC
v_gene: TRBV7-2
len: 14
abundance: many
j_gene: TRBJ2-1
d_gene: NA

CDR3aa: CASSEGSGNEQYF
CDR3nt: TGCGCCAGCAGTGAAGGTTCGGGGAACGAGCAGTACTTC
v_gene: TRBV10-1
len: 13
abundance: few
j_gene: TRBJ2-7
d_gene: NA

CDR3aa: CASSYTGTESSYEQYF
CDR3nt: TGTGCCAGCAGCTATACCGGGACAGAGAGCTCCTACGAGCAGTACTTC
v_gene: TRBV7-6
len: 16
abundance: many
j_gene: TRBJ2-7
d_gene: TRBD1

CDR3aa: CASNPGLALLNEQFF
CDR3nt: TGTGCCAGCAACCCGGGACTAGCTTTATTGAATGAGCAGTTCTTC
v_gene: TRBV2
len: 15
abundance: many
j_gene: TRBJ2-1
d_gene: TRBD2

CDR3aa: CASSYTSTGRATNEKLFF
CDR3nt: TGTGCCAGCAGTTACACCTCGACAGGGCGTGCAACTAATGAAAAACTGTTTTTT
v_gene: TRBV6-5
len: 18
abundance: many
j_gene: TRBJ1-4
d_gene: TRBD1

CDR3aa: CASRTDSYEQYF
CDR3nt: TGTGCCAGCAGAACAGACAGCTACGAGCAGTACTTC
v_gene: TRBV12-3/TRBV12-4
len: 12
abundance: many
j_gene: TRBJ2-7
d_gene: NA

CDR3aa: CASSLQGDAQPQHF
CDR3nt: TGTGCCAGTAGTCTGCAGGGGGATGCTCAGCCCCAGCATTTT
v_gene: TRBV19
len: 14
abundance: NA
j_gene: TRBJ1-5
d_gene: TRBD1

CDR3aa: CASGYTGYNEQFF
CDR3nt: TGTGCCAGCGGGTATACAGGGTACAATGAGCAGTTCTTC
v_gene: TRBV27
len: 13
abundance: many
j_gene: TRBJ2-1
d_gene: NA

CDR3aa: CASTQQVGGNYNEQFF
CDR3nt: TGTGCCAGCACTCAACAGGTCGGGGGGAACTACAATGAGCAGTTCTTC
v_gene: TRBV6-1
len: 16
abundance: few
j_gene: TRBJ2-1
d_gene: TRBD2

CDR3aa: CASSYQGQGNRGNQPQHF
CDR3nt: TGTGCCAGCAGTTACCAAGGACAGGGGAACCGAGGCAATCAGCCCCAGCATTTT
v_gene: TRBV6-5
len: 18
abundance: few
j_gene: TRBJ1-5
d_gene: TRBD1

CDR3aa: CASSSTGGYEQYF
CDR3nt: TGCGCCAGCAGCTCCACAGGGGGCTACGAGCAGTACTTC
v_gene: TRBV5-1
len: 13
abundance: NA
j_gene: TRBJ2-7
d_gene: TRBD1

CDR3aa: CASSLYLAKNIQYF
CDR3nt: TGTGCCAGCAGTTTATATCTAGCCAAAAACATTCAGTACTTC
v_gene: TRBV28
len: 14
abundance: many
j_gene: TRBJ2-4
d_gene: NA

CDR3aa: CASSLGGTEKETQYF
CDR3nt: TGTGCCAGCAGCTTAGGAGGGACAGAGAAGGAGACCCAGTACTTC
v_gene: TRBV7-8
len: 15
abundance: NA
j_gene: TRBJ2-5
d_gene: TRBD1

CDR3aa: CASSFGGVGANVLTF
CDR3nt: TGCGCCAGCAGCTTTGGGGGAGTTGGGGCCAACGTCCTGACTTTC
v_gene: TRBV5-1
len: 15
abundance: NA
j_gene: TRBJ2-6
d_gene: NA

CDR3aa: CASSQEGAGSGNYGYTF
CDR3nt: TGTGCCAGCAGCCAAGAAGGGGCGGGAAGTGGGAACTATGGCTACACCTTC
v_gene: TRBV3-1
len: 17
abundance: few
j_gene: TRBJ1-2
d_gene: NA

CDR3aa: CASSPRQGDNEQFF
CDR3nt: TGTGCCAGCAGCCCGAGACAGGGGGATAATGAGCAGTTCTTC
v_gene: TRBV14
len: 14
abundance: few
j_gene: TRBJ2-1
d_gene: TRBD1

CDR3aa: CASGRQGNYNEQFF
CDR3nt: TGTGCCAGCGGTCGACAGGGGAACTACAATGAGCAGTTCTTC
v_gene: TRBV12-3/TRBV12-4
len: 14
abundance: many
j_gene: TRBJ2-1
d_gene: TRBD1

CDR3aa: CASSSTGLGPRNTEAFF
CDR3nt: TGTGCCAGCAGCTCGACAGGGCTCGGACCCCGGAACACTGAAGCTTTCTTT
v_gene: TRBV13
len: 17
abundance: many
j_gene: TRBJ1-1
d_gene: TRBD1

CDR3aa: CASSPPGQANEKLFF
CDR3nt: TGTGCCAGCTCACCCCCGGGACAGGCTAATGAAAAACTGTTTTTT
v_gene: TRBV18
len: 15
abundance: few
j_gene: TRBJ1-4
d_gene: TRBD1

CDR3aa: CASSLEGAEAFF
CDR3nt: TGTGCCAGCAGTTTAGAGGGGGCTGAAGCTTTCTTT
v_gene: TRBV28
len: 12
abundance: many
j_gene: TRBJ1-1
d_gene: NA

CDR3aa: CASSPLARQLNTGELFF
CDR3nt: TGTGCCAGCTCACCATTAGCGAGACAGTTGAACACCGGGGAGCTGTTTTTT
v_gene: TRBV18
len: 17
abundance: NA
j_gene: TRBJ2-2
d_gene: NA

CDR3aa: CASSRGGEQYF
CDR3nt: TGTGCCAGCAGCCGTGGGGGTGAGCAGTACTTC
v_gene: TRBV3-1
len: 11
abundance: many
j_gene: TRBJ2-7
d_gene: NA

CDR3aa: CSASWGLAELNEQFF
CDR3nt: TGCAGTGCTAGCTGGGGACTAGCGGAGCTCAATGAGCAGTTCTTC
v_gene: TRBV20-1
len: 15
abundance: many
j_gene: TRBJ2-1
d_gene: TRBD2

CDR3aa: CASSLGAHPSTDTQYF
CDR3nt: TGTGCCAGCAGTTTAGGGGCCCACCCCAGCACAGATACGCAGTATTTT
v_gene: TRBV12-3/TRBV12-4
len: 16
abundance: many
j_gene: TRBJ2-3
d_gene: NA

CDR3aa: CASRTGAFQGRSGYTF
CDR3nt: TGTGCCAGCAGAACCGGGGCATTTCAGGGGCGGAGTGGCTACACCTTC
v_gene: TRBV27
len: 16
abundance: many
j_gene: TRBJ1-2
d_gene: NA

CDR3aa: CASSRSKGQPQHF
CDR3nt: TGTGCCAGCAGTAGATCGAAAGGGCAGCCCCAGCATTTT
v_gene: TRBV11-1
len: 13
abundance: NA
j_gene: TRBJ1-5
d_gene: NA

CDR3aa: CASSLGQNLETQYF
CDR3nt: TGTGCCAGCAGTTTGGGACAGAATTTGGAGACCCAGTACTTC
v_gene: TRBV12-3/TRBV12-4
len: 14
abundance: many
j_gene: TRBJ2-5
d_gene: TRBD1

CDR3aa: CASSEVAGYSSYNEQFF
CDR3nt: TGTGCCAGCAGTGAAGTCGCAGGGTATTCCTCCTACAATGAGCAGTTCTTC
v_gene: TRBV2
len: 17
abundance: NA
j_gene: TRBJ2-1
d_gene: NA

CDR3aa: CASSLEMDRTTYEQYF
CDR3nt: TGTGCCAGCAGCTTAGAGATGGACAGGACTACCTACGAGCAGTACTTC
v_gene: TRBV7-6
len: 16
abundance: NA
j_gene: TRBJ2-7
d_gene: NA

CDR3aa: CATSRLPPGLNEKLFF
CDR3nt: TGTGCCACCAGCAGACTACCCCCAGGTCTTAATGAAAAACTGTTTTTT
v_gene: TRBV15
len: 16
abundance: NA
j_gene: TRBJ1-4
d_gene: NA

CDR3aa: CASPINTGELFF
CDR3nt: TGTGCTAGCCCTATAAACACCGGGGAGCTGTTTTTT
v_gene: TRBV12-5
len: 12
abundance: many
j_gene: TRBJ2-2
d_gene: NA

CDR3aa: CASRAGTDYEQYF
CDR3nt: TGTGCCAGCAGAGCCGGGACAGACTACGAGCAGTACTTC
v_gene: TRBV7-9
len: 13
abundance: many
j_gene: TRBJ2-7
d_gene: TRBD1

CDR3aa: CASSQIGGRGDNSPLHF
CDR3nt: TGTGCCAGCAGCCAAATCGGGGGGAGAGGAGATAATTCACCCCTCCACTTT
v_gene: TRBV11-2
len: 17
abundance: NA
j_gene: TRBJ1-6
d_gene: NA

CDR3aa: CASKRQGGNQPQHF
CDR3nt: TGTGCCAGCAAGAGACAGGGCGGCAATCAGCCCCAGCATTTT
v_gene: TRBV2
len: 14
abundance: many
j_gene: TRBJ1-5
d_gene: TRBD1

CDR3aa: CASSLNLEQFF
CDR3nt: TGTGCCAGCAGCCTGAATCTGGAGCAGTTCTTC
v_gene: TRBV11-2
len: 11
abundance: many
j_gene: TRBJ2-1
d_gene: NA

CDR3aa: CASRPRTDEKLFF
CDR3nt: TGTGCCAGCAGACCCAGGACGGATGAAAAACTGTTTTTT
v_gene: TRBV12-3/TRBV12-4
len: 13
abundance: many
j_gene: TRBJ1-4
d_gene: NA

CDR3aa: CASSSAGVGSYEQYF
CDR3nt: TGTGCCAGCAGTTCTGCGGGGGTAGGATCCTACGAGCAGTACTTC
v_gene: TRBV28
len: 15
abundance: many
j_gene: TRBJ2-7
d_gene: TRBD2

CDR3aa: CASTGGNQPQHF
CDR3nt: TGTGCCAGCACAGGGGGCAATCAGCCCCAGCATTTT
v_gene: TRBV12-3/TRBV12-4
len: 12
abundance: many
j_gene: TRBJ1-5
d_gene: NA

CDR3aa: CASSYSGRGIYNEQFF
CDR3nt: TGTGCCAGCAGTTACTCCGGACGGGGAATCTACAATGAGCAGTTCTTC
v_gene: TRBV6-6
len: 16
abundance: NA
j_gene: TRBJ2-1
d_gene: NA

CDR3aa: CASSLSGTSDYEQYF
CDR3nt: TGCGCCAGCAGCCTATCCGGGACTAGCGACTACGAGCAGTACTTC
v_gene: TRBV4-1
len: 15
abundance: few
j_gene: TRBJ2-7
d_gene: TRBD2

CDR3aa: CASRTSGTLNYGYTF
CDR3nt: TGTGCCAGCAGGACTTCCGGGACATTGAACTATGGCTACACCTTC
v_gene: TRBV27
len: 15
abundance: NA
j_gene: TRBJ1-2
d_gene: NA

CDR3aa: CSVTSRAWGNQPQHF
CDR3nt: TGCAGTGTGACCTCCAGGGCCTGGGGCAATCAGCCCCAGCATTTT
v_gene: TRBV20-1
len: 15
abundance: NA
j_gene: TRBJ1-5
d_gene: NA

CDR3aa: CATYDRGREETQYF
CDR3nt: TGTGCCACCTACGACAGGGGGCGTGAAGAGACCCAGTACTTC
v_gene: TRBV6-2/TRBV6-3
len: 14
abundance: many
j_gene: TRBJ2-5
d_gene: TRBD1

CDR3aa: CSARSTGALSGYTF
CDR3nt: TGCAGTGCTAGATCCACAGGGGCGCTAAGCGGCTACACCTTC
v_gene: TRBV20-1
len: 14
abundance: NA
j_gene: TRBJ1-2
d_gene: TRBD1

CDR3aa: CASSLVLASGSGEQYF
CDR3nt: TGTGCCAGCAGCTTGGTTCTGGCTAGCGGGAGCGGTGAGCAGTACTTC
v_gene: TRBV5-5
len: 16
abundance: NA
j_gene: TRBJ2-7
d_gene: TRBD2

CDR3aa: CASSFDSAGGKDTQYF
CDR3nt: TGTGCCAGCAGCTTTGATTCGGCGGGAGGGAAAGATACGCAGTATTTT
v_gene: TRBV7-2
len: 16
abundance: NA
j_gene: TRBJ2-3
d_gene: TRBD2

CDR3aa: CASSSGTLSSYEQYF
CDR3nt: TGTGCCAGCAGCTCCGGGACACTGAGCTCCTACGAGCAGTACTTC
v_gene: TRBV13
len: 15
abundance: few
j_gene: TRBJ2-7
d_gene: NA

CDR3aa: CASSLESRLYTEAFF
CDR3nt: TGTGCCAGCAGCTTAGAGTCTCGACTGTATACTGAAGCTTTCTTT
v_gene: TRBV7-8
len: 15
abundance: many
j_gene: TRBJ1-1
d_gene: NA

CDR3aa: CASSPGQGTSYEQYF
CDR3nt: TGTGCCAGCTCACCGGGTCAGGGGACCTCCTACGAGCAGTACTTC
v_gene: TRBV18
len: 15
abundance: few
j_gene: TRBJ2-7
d_gene: NA

CDR3aa: CASSPGGATSGANVLTF
CDR3nt: TGTGCCAGCTCTCCAGGGGGCGCGACCTCTGGGGCCAACGTCCTGACTTTC
v_gene: TRBV28
len: 17
abundance: many
j_gene: TRBJ2-6
d_gene: TRBD1

CDR3aa: CASTAMGGLTGELFF
CDR3nt: TGCGCCAGCACCGCGATGGGGGGGCTCACCGGGGAGCTGTTTTTT
v_gene: TRBV5-1
len: 15
abundance: few
j_gene: TRBJ2-2
d_gene: NA

CDR3aa: CASSSGGGGRETQYF
CDR3nt: TGTGCCAGCAGTTCAGGCGGCGGGGGGCGGGAGACCCAGTACTTC
v_gene: TRBV28
len: 15
abundance: many
j_gene: TRBJ2-5
d_gene: TRBD2

CDR3aa: CASMGQGADEQYF
CDR3nt: TGTGCCAGCATGGGACAGGGGGCCGACGAGCAGTACTTC
v_gene: TRBV25-1
len: 13
abundance: many
j_gene: TRBJ2-7
d_gene: TRBD1